Included here is one T cell receptor beta chain sequence, with context. The antigen remains undetermined. The identical CDR3 is also encoded by other nucleotide sequences in the sample. The PCR employed 60 Vbeta primers together with 13 Jbeta primers. Using immunoSEQ multiplex PCR, the repertoire was profiled, and TCRdb retains in-frame clones only, with some absent. Seen in this sample are tens of thousands of clones; the ten most common clones hold 1.1%. The sample is drawn from a study of cytomegalovirus exposure and HLA in healthy donors. Across the study: Counted in an early data release were tens of millions of unique TCRs from HLA-typed donors.

The CDR3 has 11 amino acids. Germline loops: CDR1 SQVTM, CDR2 ANQGSEA. Unmatched junction bases numbered 8, after V lost 7 bases and J lost 16 bases. Study-level findings and limits: Rates of TCR association differed by HLA locus in a later analysis, with DRB1 highest and HLA-C lowest. In an earlier analysis, in under 700 donors, most V segments appeared productive either ~90% or ~30% of the time.

This TCR was sampled from a woman aged 25 to 39 in good health and CMV-seronegative. This chain connects TRBV29-1 to TRBJ2-1; 12 nucleotides match TRBD1. Sequenced sample: PBMCs. The CDR3 DNA reads TGCAGCGCCCAGGGACAGGGGGCTAGATTCTTC. It yields the protein CSAQGQGARFF.